This T cell receptor beta chain stems from a study of blood T cell repertoires in COVID-19. Study-wide background: Sources were T cells, B-cell-depleted T cells, or PBMCs; the material itself was cDNA or gDNA.

V lost 0 bases and J lost 0, with 8 bases in between. The CDR3 totals 15 residues. Per germline, CDR1 ENHRY and CDR2 SYGVKD. Original analysis: Scientists estimated how many nucleated cells there were by amplifying reference gene primers. TCRdb's copy holds only in-frame clones and misses some; the assay was immunoSEQ multiplex PCR. V and J calls and clone size follow that table, whereas D and trimming were derived from the DNA. The sample lists 95,000 to 100,000 clones, around 80% seen once, with 24% in the top ten. The sample consisted of peripheral blood. The rearrangement joins TRBV10-3 to TRBJ1-1, with D unclear. The TCR was taken from a human donor in a cohort sampled during active COVID-19. CDR3 sequence: CAISESQDLNTEAFF. The CDR3, as DNA: TGTGCCATCAGTGAGTCCCAGGATTTGAACACTGAAGCTTTCTTT.